The rows below give T cell receptor beta chains drawn from one sample of a study of T cells in Graves' hyperthyroidism and ophthalmopathy. Each CDR3 protein gets one entry after TCRdb re-called the multiplex PCR reads with MiXCR. The sample lists under 400,000 distinct CDR3 sequences, about 15% seen once, with approximately 19% in the top ten. What was sequenced was blood. These receptors originate from a woman aged 55-75 years with Graves' ophthalmopathy. The CDR3 runs from the conserved cysteine through the conserved F or W. A D gene is named only where the DNA matches it firmly. Some rows mark clone size as missing; the rest say once, few, many or name a class of expanded clone.

>TRBJ2-2|few|TRBV20-1|16|TRBD2
CSTEPGLAENTGELFF
TGCAGTACTGAACCGGGACTAGCGGAGAACACCGGGGAGCTGTTTTTT
>TRBJ2-1|many|TRBV5-1|13|TRBD2
CASMLAGNNEQFF
TGCGCCAGCATGCTAGCGGGGAACAATGAGCAGTTCTTC
>TRBJ2-5|many|TRBV2|13|NA
CASSPQPQETQYF
TGTGCCAGCAGCCCCCAACCGCAAGAGACCCAGTACTTC
>TRBJ2-7|many|TRBV28|12|NA
CASSPGSWEQYF
TGTGCCAGCAGTCCCGGGTCCTGGGAGCAGTACTTC
>TRBJ1-5|many|TRBV2|13|TRBD1
CAIGQDSNQPQHF
TGTGCCATCGGACAGGATAGCAATCAGCCCCAGCATTTT
>TRBJ2-3|NA|TRBV12-3/TRBV12-4|13|NA
CASARGGSDTQYF
TGTGCCAGCGCTAGAGGGGGGTCAGATACGCAGTATTTT
>TRBJ1-1|NA|TRBV7-2|13|NA
CASSRFSNTEAFF
TGTGCCAGTTCCAGGTTCTCGAACACTGAAGCTTTCTTT
>TRBJ2-1|many|TRBV7-2|15|TRBD1
CASSLDRGSYNEQFF
TGTGCCAGCAGCTTAGACAGGGGCTCCTACAATGAGCAGTTCTTC
>TRBJ2-5|many|TRBV29-1|13|NA
CSVEDWGQETQYF
TGCAGCGTTGAAGATTGGGGACAAGAGACCCAGTACTTC
>TRBJ2-7|many|TRBV30|17|TRBD1
CAWSVRVGTGDTYEQYF
TGTGCCTGGAGTGTACGGGTGGGGACAGGGGATACCTACGAGCAGTACTTC
>TRBJ2-1|many|TRBV20-1|11|NA
CSAVKGGEQFF
TGCAGTGCGGTAAAGGGGGGCGAGCAGTTCTTC
>TRBJ2-7|NA|TRBV20-1|17|TRBD2
CSAAGLAGVWEGYEQYF
TGCAGTGCAGCTGGACTAGCGGGAGTGTGGGAAGGCTACGAGCAGTACTTC
>TRBJ2-3|many|TRBV9|14|NA
CASSVDPNTDTQYF
TGTGCCAGCAGCGTAGACCCGAATACAGATACGCAGTATTTT
>TRBJ2-1|many|TRBV6-5|16|NA
CASSYSSAGGINEQFF
TGTGCCAGCAGTTACTCGAGTGCAGGGGGGATCAATGAGCAGTTCTTC
>TRBJ2-5|few|TRBV6-5|13|NA
CASSFQFRETQYF
TGTGCCAGCAGTTTTCAGTTTAGAGAGACCCAGTACTTC
>TRBJ1-4|few|TRBV6-6|15|TRBD1
CASSYSRTGDEKLFF
TGTGCCAGCAGTTACTCTAGGACAGGGGATGAAAAACTGTTTTTT
>TRBJ1-2|NA|TRBV3-1|15|NA
CASSQQTVINYGYTF
TGTGCCAGCAGCCAACAGACAGTGATAAACTATGGCTACACCTTC
>TRBJ2-1|NA|TRBV7-3|15|NA
CASSLGASEEGEQFF
TGTGCCAGCAGCTTAGGGGCTAGCGAGGAGGGTGAGCAGTTCTTC
>TRBJ1-2|NA|TRBV5-1|15|TRBD1
CASSLAGDRVDGYTF
TGCGCCAGCAGCTTGGCCGGGGACAGGGTCGATGGCTACACCTTC
>TRBJ2-7|many|TRBV28|13|NA
CASGGRAESEQYF
TGTGCCAGCGGAGGGCGGGCTGAAAGCGAGCAGTACTTC
>TRBJ2-5|many|TRBV28|15|NA
CASSFLQGSRETQYF
TGTGCCAGCAGTTTTCTCCAGGGGTCACGAGAGACCCAGTACTTC
>TRBJ2-3|many|TRBV10-3|12|NA
CAISVNTDTQYF
TGTGCCATCAGTGTCAACACAGATACGCAGTATTTT
>TRBJ2-6|many|TRBV28|16|NA
CASSPWTASGANVLTF
TGTGCCAGCAGTCCCTGGACAGCTTCTGGGGCCAACGTCCTGACTTTC
>TRBJ2-1|many|TRBV28|17|NA
CASSFSDGLAGRGEQFF
TGTGCCAGCAGTTTTTCGGATGGATTGGCGGGTAGGGGTGAGCAGTTCTTC
>TRBJ2-1|many|TRBV11-3|17|NA
CASSPKSWEVSYNEQFF
TGTGCCAGCAGCCCGAAATCGTGGGAGGTCTCCTACAATGAGCAGTTCTTC
>TRBJ2-7|many|TRBV20-1|16|TRBD1
CSADRTGAPTRGEQYF
TGCAGTGCTGACCGGACAGGGGCCCCTACTAGAGGAGAGCAGTACTTC
>TRBJ1-1|many|TRBV28|13|NA
CASSGHMNTEAFF
TGTGCCAGCAGTGGGCACATGAACACTGAAGCTTTCTTT
>TRBJ2-2|many|TRBV5-1|15|NA
CASTFLGDNTGELFF
TGCGCCAGCACCTTCTTGGGGGACAACACCGGGGAGCTGTTTTTT
>TRBJ1-2|NA|TRBV27|15|TRBD1
CASSGTGTNSYGYTF
TGTGCCAGCTCCGGGACAGGGACGAATAGCTATGGCTACACCTTC
>TRBJ1-5|NA|TRBV2|15|NA
CASSEEGSGNQPQHF
TGTGCCAGCAGTGAGGAGGGGAGTGGCAATCAGCCCCAGCATTTT
>TRBJ2-3|many|TRBV2|15|TRBD2
CASRVSGRFTDTQYF
TGTGCCAGCCGTGTCAGCGGGAGGTTCACAGATACGCAGTATTTT
>TRBJ2-7|NA|TRBV6-1|18|TRBD2
CASSGPGLPDHIPYEQYF
TGTGCCAGCAGTGGACCGGGACTACCCGATCACATACCCTACGAGCAGTACTTC
>TRBJ2-1|NA|TRBV5-1|17|NA
CASSLAGAGGAVNEQFF
TGCGCCAGCAGCTTGGCGGGAGCAGGTGGCGCGGTCAATGAGCAGTTCTTC
>TRBJ2-2|few|TRBV3-1|14|NA
CASSRTVGTGELFF
TGTGCCAGCAGCCGCACGGTTGGGACCGGGGAGCTGTTTTTT
>TRBJ2-1|NA|TRBV19|14|NA
CATLNVGAGNEQFF
TGTGCCACATTAAACGTAGGAGCGGGCAATGAGCAGTTCTTC
>TRBJ2-2|NA|TRBV24-1|15|NA
CATSDRTELTGELFF
TGTGCCACCAGTGATCGGACAGAATTGACCGGGGAGCTGTTTTTT
>TRBJ2-3|many|TRBV10-3|19|TRBD2
CAISVRVASGSVGTDTQYF
TGTGCCATCAGTGTGAGGGTGGCTAGCGGGAGTGTAGGCACAGATACGCAGTATTTT
>TRBJ2-2|many|TRBV18|13|TRBD1
CASSDRGAGELFF
TGTGCCAGCTCGGACAGGGGAGCCGGGGAGCTGTTTTTT
>TRBJ2-1|few|TRBV5-1|15|TRBD2
CASSLAPGGENEQFF
TGCGCCAGCAGCTTGGCACCGGGAGGGGAGAATGAGCAGTTCTTC
>TRBJ2-7|NA|TRBV6-1|13|NA
CASTRGVFYEQYF
TGTGCCAGCACGCGAGGGGTTTTTTACGAGCAGTACTTC
>TRBJ2-7|many|TRBV28|15|TRBD1
CASSDRTGRVYEQYF
TGTGCCAGCAGTGACAGGACAGGACGGGTCTACGAGCAGTACTTC